These 21 T cell receptor beta chains came from one sample sequenced in a study of read filtering for tumor transcriptome and immune sequencing. This library used around 0.4 ug RNA and molecular barcoded adaptors spanning alpha/delta and beta/gamma chains. In TCRdb, the reads were re-called with MiXCR into one record per CDR3 protein. The sample comprises around 140,000 distinct CDR3 sequences, around 14% of which are singletons, and about 8.6% rests with the top ten. Specimen: a population of CD138-negative cells sorted from bone marrow. Receptors originate from a donor at least 40 years old with multiple myeloma.

This clonotype was counted many times. This rearrangement joins TRBV12-3 or TRBV12-4 to TRBJ2-1, with TRBD2 identical over 7 bases. V lost 8 bases, J lost 3 bases, and 4 bases stayed unmatched. CDR3 length equals 13 residues. The CDR3 nucleotides read TGTGCCAGCGCGGGGAGGGGCTACAATGAGCAGTTCTTC. It encodes CASAGRGYNEQFF.

Many counts were recorded for this clonotype. The J gene is TRBJ1-5, the V gene TRBV6-6; D is unresolved. The CDR3 has 13 amino acids. The V end lost 0 bases, the J end lost 5 bases, and 5 bases lay between the germline ends. Germline CDR1 MNHNY, CDR2 SVGAGI (reference sequence). CDR3 DNA: TGTGCCAGCAGTTACTCAGAGGATCAGCCCCAGCATTTT. This sequence encodes CASSYSEDQPQHF.

This clonotype was seen at least ten times. The junction shows a germline mismatch at one end, possibly a read error. The chain carries TRBV5-5 and TRBJ2-1; 7 bases match TRBD1. The CDR3 has 15 residues. CDR1 and CDR2 (germline): SGHKS, YYEKEE (reference sequence). CDR3 in amino acids: CASSLQGKLANEQSF. CDR3 bases: TGTGCCAGCAGCCTACAGGGGAAACTCGCCAATGAGCAGTCCTTC.

The CDR3 protein is CASSPTPGGGYTGELFF. In nucleotides, the CDR3 is TGTGCCAGCTCACCAACCCCGGGAGGAGGATACACCGGGGAGCTGTTTTTT. This chain uses TRBV18 with TRBJ2-2; TRBD2 matches 7 bases. CDR3 length: 17 amino acids. Per germline, CDR1 KGHSH and CDR2 LQKENI. V lost 2 bases to trimming and J lost 3 bases; unmatched junction nucleotides: 9.

Many counts were recorded for this clonotype. The genes are TRBV24-1 and TRBJ2-1; 7 nucleotides match TRBD2. There are 15 residues in the CDR3. J lost 5 bases, V lost 3 bases, and 6 bases had no gene match. In germline, CDR1 is KGHDR, CDR2 SFDVKD. In nucleotides, the CDR3 is TGTGCCACCAGTGATAGGTCTAGCGGAGACAATGAGCAGTTCTTC. Its translation: CATSDRSSGDNEQFF.

With regard to this clonotype: No conserved phenylalanine or tryptophan ends this CDR3, so it is likely a read error. No DNA is shown, since the ends of the CDR3 on it are uncertain; the CDR3 is the one TCRdb lists. This chain links TRBV7-3 with TRBJ2-1; no check of the table's D call, TRBD1, against the DNA was made. Germline assignment: CDR1 SGHTA and CDR2 FQGTGA. The CDR3 is 14 residues long, ends included. CDR3 region: CASSPLQVGNEQVC.

This clonotype showed up many times. The chain combines TRBV20-1 with TRBJ2-7, with D perhaps matching TRBD2 (7 bases). V was trimmed by 5 bases and J by 0 bases, leaving 17 bases between them. From germline, CDR1 is DFQATT and CDR2 SNEGSKA (reference sequence). The CDR3 spans 15 residues. CDR3 nucleotide sequence: TGCAGTGCTTATTCGAGGGGGGGCGGCTCCTACGAGCAGTACTTC. Translating it yields CSAYSRGGGSYEQYF.

This clonotype was counted many times. The chain joins TRBV18 to TRBJ2-1; D gene unclear. V was cut by 1 base and J by 5 bases, with 3 bases left in between. The CDR3 has 12 amino acids. Germline values: CDR1 KGHSH, CDR2 LQKENI. DNA for the CDR3: TGTGCCAGCTCACCACACAACAATGAGCAGTTCTTC. Its protein product is CASSPHNNEQFF.

The rearrangement links TRBV24-1 to TRBJ2-2; 14 nucleotides agree with TRBD2. Germline V gene data show CDR1 as KGHDR and CDR2 as SFDVKD. The CDR3 consists of 17 residues. V was clipped by 12 bases and J by 3 bases; unmatched bases: 11. The CDR3 DNA is TGTGCCGCGGGGACTAGCGGGAGAACGCGGGACACCGGGGAGCTGTTTTTT. Translating it yields CAAGTSGRTRDTGELFF.

The CDR3 coding sequence is TGTGCCAGCAGTTTATCCTACGGGGACCTTAACTACGAGCAGTACTTC. It is translated as CASSLSYGDLNYEQYF. V and J are TRBV27 and TRBJ2-7; D is perhaps TRBD1 or TRBD2 (5 bases each). This CDR3 is 16 amino acids long. V was clipped by 0 bases and J by 3 bases, with 15 bases between them. The germline V gene encodes CDR1 MNHEY and CDR2 SMNVEV (reference sequence).

As concerns this clonotype: A read error is possible here, since a much larger clone lies one base away. For the CDR3, the DNA is TGTGCCAGCTCACTACTAGCGGGGACCCTAGAGACCCAGTACTTC. Protein product: CASSLLAGTLETQYF. J is TRBJ2-5 and V is TRBV18, with 10 bases fitting TRBD2. The CDR3 runs to 15 residues. With V trimmed by 4 bases and J by 4 bases, 6 bases remained unmatched. Germline V lookup: CDR1 KGHSH, CDR2 LQKENI.

This clonotype has ten or more counts. The rearrangement links TRBV10-3 to TRBJ2-3, with 8 nucleotides matching TRBD1. Looked up from germline, CDR1 is ENHRY and CDR2 is SYGVKD. Trimming at V came to 4 bases and at J to 4 bases, leaving 4 bases not matched to a gene. This CDR3 spans 14 amino acids. The CDR3: CAISGTGPPDTQYF. DNA of the CDR3: TGTGCCATCAGTGGGACAGGGCCACCAGATACGCAGTATTTT.

This clonotype was counted many times. The genes are TRBV19 and TRBJ2-2; 9 positions match TRBD2. The CDR3 totals 15 residues. V lost 6 bases to trimming and J lost 6 bases; unmatched junction nucleotides: 8. Germline CDR1 LNHDA, CDR2 SQIVND (reference sequence). In nucleotides, the CDR3 is TGTGCCAGTAGACTCCTTAGCGGGAGTCCCGGGGAGCTGTTTTTT. The encoded protein is CASRLLSGSPGELFF.

This clonotype was counted many times. The chain combines TRBV7-2 with TRBJ2-3; 11 bases are a match to TRBD2. Germline assignment: CDR1 SGHTA and CDR2 FQGNSA. CDR3 length: 15 residues. V was pared by 2 bases and J by 6 bases, with 4 bases of the junction left unmatched. CDR3 sequence: CASSLLAGGMDTQYF. DNA for the CDR3: TGTGCCAGCAGCTTACTAGCGGGAGGTATGGATACGCAGTATTTT.

With regard to this clonotype: A much larger clone sits a single nucleotide away, making a read error possible. J is TRBJ2-1 and V is TRBV6-2 or TRBV6-3; 9 bases agree with TRBD1. In germline, CDR1 is MNHEY, CDR2 SVGEGT. The CDR3 extends over 15 amino acids. CDR3 DNA: TGTGCCAACAGTTGGCTACAGGGGGCGAACAATGAGCAGTTCTTC. Its translation: CANSWLQGANNEQFF.

To note about this clonotype: This may come from a read error, since a much larger clone is one base off. The conserved closing phenylalanine or tryptophan is absent in this CDR3, likely reflecting a read error. The CDR3 region has the DNA TGCAGTGCTAGGGAACTAGCGGCCTACAATGAGCAGTTCATC. It encodes CSARELAAYNEQFI. This chain uses TRBV20-1 with TRBJ2-1; 8 nucleotides align to TRBD2. The CDR3 contains 14 residues. Germline V gives CDR1 DFQATT, CDR2 SNEGSKA (reference sequence). V was clipped by 3 bases and J by 2 bases; unmatched bases: 3.

In this sample, this clonotype turned up many times. This chain links TRBV20-1 with TRBJ2-7; 7 positions agree with TRBD1. With 0 bases clipped from V and 4 bases from J, the junction kept 9 bases outside the gene matches. The CDR3 has 15 amino acids. Germline V gene data show CDR1 as DFQATT and CDR2 as SNEGSKA (reference sequence). This chain's CDR3 is CSARERGGQIYEQYF. CDR3 bases: TGCAGTGCTAGAGAAAGAGGGGGACAGATATACGAGCAGTACTTC.

The chain uses TRBV20-1 and TRBJ2-1; 8 bases line up with TRBD2. This CDR3 spans 14 amino acids. V gave up 1 base and J gave up 7 bases; unmatched junction bases: 6. Per the germline V gene, CDR1 is DFQATT and CDR2 is SNEGSKA (reference sequence). DNA for the CDR3: TGCAGTGCTAGAGCGGAGCGGGAGCGGAATGAGCAGTTCTTC. Translation: CSARAERERNEQFF.

This clonotype was detected many times. This CDR3 reads CSARGLARETQYF. The DNA for the CDR3 is TGCAGTGCGCGGGGACTAGCGCGTGAGACCCAGTACTTC. The chain uses TRBV20-1 and TRBJ2-5; 10 nucleotides align to TRBD2. From germline, CDR1 is DFQATT and CDR2 SNEGSKA (reference sequence). The CDR3 is made up of 13 amino acids. V shed 6 bases, J shed 5 bases, and the junction held 6 bases outside the gene matches.

This clonotype was picked up a small number of times. This could be a read error, since a much larger clone is one nucleotide away. The chain has TRBV5-8 and TRBJ2-1; maybe TRBD1 (5 bases). Germline CDR1 is SGHTS and CDR2 is YDEGEE. CDR3 length: 12 amino acids. CDR3 amino acids: CASSLWGNGQFF. The CDR3 coding sequence is TGTGCCAGCAGCCTTTGGGGCAATGGGCAGTTCTTC.

This clonotype occurred many times. V usage is TRBV6-5 and J usage is TRBJ1-1, with D unclear. The CDR3 has 14 amino acids. Germline V gene data show CDR1 as MNHEY and CDR2 as SVGAGI. V lost 1 base to trimming and J lost 4 bases, with 10 bases between them. The CDR3 bases are TGTGCCAGCAGTTACTACCATGGGTCCACTGAAGCTTTCTTT. Residues: CASSYYHGSTEAFF.